This T cell receptor (beta chain) was identified in a study of blood T cell repertoires in COVID-19. Overall study context: T cells, B-cell-depleted T cells, or PBMCs supplied cDNA or gDNA.

Individuals aged about 18 to 89 years were recruited from about two dozen US areas. Clinical history as reported by participants underpinned cohort assignment. All recovered Cohort 3 donors got two negative PCRs, got clearance, or saw symptom resolution. This CDR3 spans 13 amino acids. From germline, CDR1 is WSHSY and CDR2 SAAADI. V was shortened by 7 bases and J by 0 bases, with 9 bases between the two germline ends. Produced via immunoSEQ multiplex PCR; TCRdb's table is partial and in-frame only. This sample has about 210,000 clones, with 75% to 85% found just once. The chain links TRBV10-2 to TRBJ1-1; unclear D gene. This TCR was sampled from a man in his forties who had recovered from COVID-19. Specimen: PBMCs or T cells enriched from blood (not recorded which). CDR3 region: CASKTTMNTEAFF. The CDR3 nucleotides read TGCGCCAGCAAAACTACAATGAACACTGAAGCTTTCTTT.